This T cell receptor (beta chain) originates from a study of preoperative IRX-2 immunotherapy in early breast cancer. Specified treatment: preoperative locoregional IRX-2 cytokine immunotherapy. Preoperative locoregional IRX-2 cytokine immunotherapy was tested in the phase Ib source study. Profiled with immunoSEQ multiplex PCR; TCRdb holds only in-frame clones, not every one. The data contain 75,000 to 100,000 clones, 86% of them singletons. This clone has only a few counts. Germline V gene data show CDR1 as SGHVS and CDR2 as FNYEAQ. The CDR3 totals 15 residues. The V gene lost 5 bases and the J gene lost 1 base, with 14 bases spanning the gap.

The chain couples TRBV7-6 to TRBJ1-1; TRBD1 is a possible D gene (6 bases). The sample in question was tumor tissue, obtained after IRX-2 immunotherapy. The sequence derives from a human donor with breast cancer. CDR3 DNA: TGTGCCAGCAGCGACTTAGACAGGCCGAACACTGAAGCTTTCTTT. Its translation: CASSDLDRPNTEAFF.